Presented here are 8 T cell receptor beta chains from one specimen sequenced in a study of T-cell memory formation after mild COVID-19. TCRdb processed the 5' RACE reads anew with MiXCR; each CDR3 protein has one entry. The repertoire holds 40,000 to 55,000 distinct CDR3 sequences, with about 7.1% as singletons. Material for sequencing was PBMCs or a T cell subset sorted from them (not recorded which). These receptors were taken from a man between 18 and 35 years old who had mild COVID-19 (a few samples of this study predate the infection). Cell type and time point are not known.

A few counts support this clonotype. The chain employs TRBV28 and TRBJ2-3; TRBD2 aligns across 8 bases. J gave up 4 bases and V 9 bases, and 9 bases lay outside the gene matches. The length of the CDR3 is 14 residues. The germline V gene has CDR1 MDHEN and CDR2 SYDVKM. CDR3 in DNA: TGTGCCAGTTTAACGGGACTAGTTGCAGATACGCAGTATTTT. It yields the protein CASLTGLVADTQYF.

The V gene is TRBV6-2 or TRBV6-3, the J gene TRBJ2-6; a possible D gene is TRBD1 (6 bases). With 4 bases removed from V and 0 bases from J, the gap between germline ends came to 19 bases. The CDR3 has 19 amino acids. CDR1 is MNHEY and CDR2 is SVGEGT in the germline V gene. CDR3 in DNA: TGTGCCAGCAGTTCCTTGGACAGAGGGAAAACCTCTGGGGCCAACGTCCTGACTTTC. Translated, it gives CASSSLDRGKTSGANVLTF.

DNA of the CDR3: TGTGCCAGCAGCTCGGGGACAGCTACTTATCAGCCCCAGCATTTT. Encoded protein: CASSSGTATYQPQHF. This rearrangement joins TRBV7-9 to TRBJ1-5, with 7 bases identical to TRBD1. Per the germline V gene, CDR1 is SEHNR and CDR2 is FQNEAQ (reference sequence). The V and J ends lost 4 bases and 5 bases, in that order; junction bases with no gene match: 8. The length of the CDR3 is 15 residues.

This clonotype was seen a few times. The chain recombines TRBV9 with TRBJ2-1; D gene ambiguous. CDR1 is SGDLS and CDR2 is YYNGEE in the germline V gene. V dropped 4 bases and J dropped 0 bases, with 8 bases sitting between them. The CDR3 covers 14 residues. The CDR3 DNA sequence: TGTGCCAGCAGCCCCTGGAGCTCCTACAATGAGCAGTTCTTC. Translating it yields CASSPWSSYNEQFF.

This chain's CDR3 is CASSYTGVSNQPQHF. Written as DNA, the CDR3 is TGTGCCAGCAGTTACACAGGGGTATCCAATCAGCCCCAGCATTTT. The chain couples TRBV27 to TRBJ1-5, with 7 bases lining up with TRBD1. Trimming at V came to 4 bases and at J to 3 bases, leaving 6 bases not matched to a gene. This CDR3 has 15 residues. Germline lookup yields CDR1 MNHEY and CDR2 SMNVEV (reference sequence).

The genes are TRBV4-3 and TRBJ2-2; TRBD1 aligns across 7 bases. The length of the CDR3 is 14 residues. After removal of 6 bases from V and 5 bases from J, the junction contained 6 bases not matched to a gene. Germline V CDR1 and CDR2: LGHNA, YSLEER. CDR3 nucleotides: TGCGCCAGCAGACGACAGGGTGGTACCGGGGAGCTGTTTTTT. The encoded protein is CASRRQGGTGELFF.

The sample holds a few counts of this clonotype. This sequence joins TRBV9 and TRBJ2-2; tentative D call: TRBD1 (7 bases). Trimming left V 4 bases short and J 7 bases short, with 17 bases between. The CDR3 covers 15 residues. Germline V gene sequence: CDR1 SGDLS, CDR2 YYNGEE. CDR3 residues: CASSSLGGGGGELFF. The DNA of the CDR3 is TGTGCCAGCAGCTCCCTTGGAGGGGGCGGCGGGGAGCTGTTTTTT.

This clonotype appeared a few times. The chain uses TRBV4-3 and TRBJ2-7; no reliable D call. Trimming shortened V by 0 bases and J by 9 bases, and 12 bases separated the two germline ends. The CDR3 extends over 13 amino acids. Germline lookup yields CDR1 LGHNA and CDR2 YSLEER. CDR3 in DNA: TGCGCCAGCAGCCAAGATCCCAGCAGAGCGCAGTACTTC. Translated, it gives CASSQDPSRAQYF.